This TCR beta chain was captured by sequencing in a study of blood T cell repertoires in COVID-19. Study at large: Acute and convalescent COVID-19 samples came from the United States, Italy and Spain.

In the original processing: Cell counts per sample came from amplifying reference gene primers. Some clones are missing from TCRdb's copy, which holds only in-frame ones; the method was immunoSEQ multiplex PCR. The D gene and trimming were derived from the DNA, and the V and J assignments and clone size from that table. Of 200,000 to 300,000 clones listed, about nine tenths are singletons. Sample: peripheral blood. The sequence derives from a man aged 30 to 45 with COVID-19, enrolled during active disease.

In DNA form, the CDR3 reads TGTGCCAGCAGCTTAGAGGTGCCGGGACACACAACCGAAGAGACCCAGTACTTC. Amino acid sequence: CASSLEVPGHTTEETQYF. The chain combines TRBV7-6 with TRBJ2-5; TRBD1 might be the D (6 bases). This CDR3 is 18 amino acids long. The germline V and J ends were trimmed by 1 base and 3 bases, with 21 bases remaining between them. Germline V gene lookup returns CDR1 SGHVS and CDR2 FNYEAQ.